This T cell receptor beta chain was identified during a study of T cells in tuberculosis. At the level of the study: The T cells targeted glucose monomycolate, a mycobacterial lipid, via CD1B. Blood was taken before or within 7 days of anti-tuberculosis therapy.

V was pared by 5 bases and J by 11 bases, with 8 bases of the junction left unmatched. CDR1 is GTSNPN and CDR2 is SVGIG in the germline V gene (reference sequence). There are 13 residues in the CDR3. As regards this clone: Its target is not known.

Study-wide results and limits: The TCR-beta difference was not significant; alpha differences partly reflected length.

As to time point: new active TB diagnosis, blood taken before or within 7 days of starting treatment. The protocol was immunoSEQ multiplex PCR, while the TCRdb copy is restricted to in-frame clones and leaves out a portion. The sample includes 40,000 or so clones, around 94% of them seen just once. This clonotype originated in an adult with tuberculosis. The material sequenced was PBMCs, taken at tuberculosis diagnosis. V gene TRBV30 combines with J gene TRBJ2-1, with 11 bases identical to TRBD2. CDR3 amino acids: CAWSPGTSGQQFF. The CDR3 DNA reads TGTGCCTGGTCCCCGGGGACTAGCGGCCAGCAGTTCTTC.